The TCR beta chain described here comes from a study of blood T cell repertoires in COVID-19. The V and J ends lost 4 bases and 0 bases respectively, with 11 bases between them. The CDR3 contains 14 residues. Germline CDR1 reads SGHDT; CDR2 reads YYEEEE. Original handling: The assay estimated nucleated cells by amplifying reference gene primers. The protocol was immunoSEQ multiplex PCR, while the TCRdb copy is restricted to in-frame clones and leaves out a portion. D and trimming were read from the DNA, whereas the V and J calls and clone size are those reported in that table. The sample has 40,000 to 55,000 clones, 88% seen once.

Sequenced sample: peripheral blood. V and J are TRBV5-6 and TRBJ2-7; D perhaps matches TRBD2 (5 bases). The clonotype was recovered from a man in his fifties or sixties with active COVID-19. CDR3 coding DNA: TGTGCCAGCAGCCCAGGACGGGGCTCCTACGAGCAGTACTTC. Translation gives CASSPGRGSYEQYF.